What follows describes a single TCR beta chain. Antigen: not known. TCRdb's table, derived via immunoSEQ multiplex PCR, lists solely in-frame clones and lacks some. The sample has about 20,000 clones, about 68% seen once. Germline assignment: CDR1 KGHSH and CDR2 LQKENI. J gave up 3 bases and V 6 bases, and 5 bases lay outside the gene matches. The CDR3 is 14 residues long. The sample is drawn from a study of cytotoxic CD8 clonotypes in ibrutinib-treated CLL. Study as a whole: When averaged across all of the samples, the counts came to some 250,000 productive templates and about 100,000 productive rearrangements. Broader study findings: In sustained-remission versus progressing patients, sampling times differed. With treatment, public clonotypes, which were uncommon, either contracted or remained stable. Higher circulating CD8+ T-cell counts strongly accompanied higher baseline clonality, above age-matched healthy donors.

The sequenced sample was PBMCs, obtained before ibrutinib treatment. The TCR sequence derives from a human donor with chronic lymphocytic leukemia. J is TRBJ1-1 and V is TRBV18; 9 bases fit TRBD1. CDR3 bases: TGTGCCAGCTCGCGACAGGGGGAGGACACTGAAGCTTTCTTT. Residues: CASSRQGEDTEAFF.